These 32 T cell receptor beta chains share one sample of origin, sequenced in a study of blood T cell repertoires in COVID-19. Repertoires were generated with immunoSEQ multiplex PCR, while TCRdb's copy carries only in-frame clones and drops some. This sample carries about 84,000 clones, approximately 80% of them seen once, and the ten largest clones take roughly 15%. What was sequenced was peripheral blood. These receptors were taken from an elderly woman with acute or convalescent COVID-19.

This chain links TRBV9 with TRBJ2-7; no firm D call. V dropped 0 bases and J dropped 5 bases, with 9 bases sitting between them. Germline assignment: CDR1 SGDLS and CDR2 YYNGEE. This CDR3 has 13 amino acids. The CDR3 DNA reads TGTGCCAGCAGCGTAGCACTGGTCAACGAGCAGTACTTC. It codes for CASSVALVNEQYF.

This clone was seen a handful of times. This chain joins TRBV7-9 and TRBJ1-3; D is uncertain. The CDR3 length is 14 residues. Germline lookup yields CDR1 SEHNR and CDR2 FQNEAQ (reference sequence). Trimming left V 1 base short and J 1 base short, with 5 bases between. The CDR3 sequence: CASSLDSSGNTIYF. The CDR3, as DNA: TGTGCCAGCAGCTTAGACAGTTCTGGAAACACCATATATTTT.

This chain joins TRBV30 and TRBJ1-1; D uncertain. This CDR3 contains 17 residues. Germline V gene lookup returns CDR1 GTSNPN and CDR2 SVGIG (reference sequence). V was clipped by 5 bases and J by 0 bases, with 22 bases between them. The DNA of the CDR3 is TGTGCCTGGGTATGCAGGTTCTGCCCGATCATGAACACTGAAGCTTTCTTT. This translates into CAWVCRFCPIMNTEAFF.

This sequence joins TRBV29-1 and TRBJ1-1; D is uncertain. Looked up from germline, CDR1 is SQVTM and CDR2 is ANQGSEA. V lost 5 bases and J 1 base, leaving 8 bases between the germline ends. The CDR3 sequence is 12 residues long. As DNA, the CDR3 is TGCAGCGTTATCAGACAGAACACTGAAGCTTTCTTT. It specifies CSVIRQNTEAFF.

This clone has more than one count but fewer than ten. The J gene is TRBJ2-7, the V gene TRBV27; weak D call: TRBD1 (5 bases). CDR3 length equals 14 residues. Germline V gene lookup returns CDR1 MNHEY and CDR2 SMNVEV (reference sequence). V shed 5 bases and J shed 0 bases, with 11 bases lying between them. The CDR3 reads CASSDRQSSYEQYF. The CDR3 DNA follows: TGTGCCAGCAGTGACCGACAGAGCTCCTACGAGCAGTACTTC.

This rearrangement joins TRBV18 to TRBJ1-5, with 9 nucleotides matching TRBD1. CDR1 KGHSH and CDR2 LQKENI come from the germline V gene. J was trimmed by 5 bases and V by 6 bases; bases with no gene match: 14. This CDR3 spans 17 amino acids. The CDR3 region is CASSKTPGQGVHQPQHF. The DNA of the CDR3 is TGTGCCAGCTCTAAGACCCCGGGACAGGGAGTACATCAGCCCCAGCATTTT.

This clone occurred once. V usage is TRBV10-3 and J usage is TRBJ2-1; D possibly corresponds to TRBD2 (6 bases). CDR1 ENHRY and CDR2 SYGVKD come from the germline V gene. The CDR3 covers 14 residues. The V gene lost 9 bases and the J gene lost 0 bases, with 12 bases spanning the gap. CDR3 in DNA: TGTGCCATTAGACTCGGGAGCTCCTACAATGAGCAGTTCTTC. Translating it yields CAIRLGSSYNEQFF.

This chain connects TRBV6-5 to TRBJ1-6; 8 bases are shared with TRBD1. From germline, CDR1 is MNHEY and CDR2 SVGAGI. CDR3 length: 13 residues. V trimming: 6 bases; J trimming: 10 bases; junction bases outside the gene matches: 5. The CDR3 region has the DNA TGTGCCAGCAGGGGGACAGGAAAATCACCCCTCCACTTT. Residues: CASRGTGKSPLHF.

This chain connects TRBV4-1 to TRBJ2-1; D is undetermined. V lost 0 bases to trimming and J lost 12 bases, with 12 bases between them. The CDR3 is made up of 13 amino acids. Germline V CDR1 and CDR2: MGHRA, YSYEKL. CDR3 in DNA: TGCGCCAGCAGCCAAGATTGGTCGGTTGGGCAGTTCTTC. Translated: CASSQDWSVGQFF.

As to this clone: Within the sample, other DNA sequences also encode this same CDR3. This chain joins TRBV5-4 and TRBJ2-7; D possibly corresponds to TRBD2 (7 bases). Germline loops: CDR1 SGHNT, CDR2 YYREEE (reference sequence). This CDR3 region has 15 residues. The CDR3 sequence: CASSLVQGGLGEQYF. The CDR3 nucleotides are TGTGCTTCAAGCTTGGTACAGGGAGGGTTGGGGGAGCAGTACTTC. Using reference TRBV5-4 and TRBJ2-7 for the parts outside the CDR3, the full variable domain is ETGVTQSPTHLIKTRGQQVTLRCSSQSGHNTVSWYQQALGQGPQFIFQYYREEENGRGNFPPRFSGLQFPNYSSELNVNALELDDSALYLCASSLVQGGLGEQYFGPGTRLTVT.

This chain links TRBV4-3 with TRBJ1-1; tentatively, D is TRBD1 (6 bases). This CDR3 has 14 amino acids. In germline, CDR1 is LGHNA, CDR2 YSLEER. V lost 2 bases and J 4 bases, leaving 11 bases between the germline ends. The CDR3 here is CASSQFQGSTEAFF. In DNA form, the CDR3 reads TGCGCCAGCAGCCAATTTCAGGGGAGCACTGAAGCTTTCTTT.

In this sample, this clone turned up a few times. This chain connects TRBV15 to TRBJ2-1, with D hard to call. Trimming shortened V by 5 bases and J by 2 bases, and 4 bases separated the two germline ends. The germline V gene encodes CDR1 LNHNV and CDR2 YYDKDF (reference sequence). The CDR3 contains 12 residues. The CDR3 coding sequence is TGTGCCACCAGCGGCACCTACAATGAGCAGTTCTTC. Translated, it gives CATSGTYNEQFF.

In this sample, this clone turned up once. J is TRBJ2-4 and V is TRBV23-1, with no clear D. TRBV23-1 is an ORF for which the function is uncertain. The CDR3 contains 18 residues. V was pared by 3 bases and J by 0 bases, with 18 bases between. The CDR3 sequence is CASSHPMTSPLAKNIQYF. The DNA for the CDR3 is TGCGCCAGCAGTCACCCAATGACAAGCCCACTAGCCAAAAACATTCAGTACTTC.

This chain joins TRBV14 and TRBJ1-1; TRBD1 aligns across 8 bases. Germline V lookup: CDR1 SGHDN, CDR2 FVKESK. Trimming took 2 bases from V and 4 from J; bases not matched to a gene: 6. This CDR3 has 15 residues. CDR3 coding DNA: TGTGCCAGCAGCCAATTGACAGGGGTCGGCACTGAAGCTTTCTTT. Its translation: CASSQLTGVGTEAFF.

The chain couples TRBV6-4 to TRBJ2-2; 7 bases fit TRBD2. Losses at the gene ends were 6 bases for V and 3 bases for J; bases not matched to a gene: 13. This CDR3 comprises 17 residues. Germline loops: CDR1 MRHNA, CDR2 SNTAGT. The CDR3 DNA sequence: TGTGCCAGCAGGACCCCCCGACTAGCAGAGCACACCGGGGAGCTGTTTTTT. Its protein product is CASRTPRLAEHTGELFF.

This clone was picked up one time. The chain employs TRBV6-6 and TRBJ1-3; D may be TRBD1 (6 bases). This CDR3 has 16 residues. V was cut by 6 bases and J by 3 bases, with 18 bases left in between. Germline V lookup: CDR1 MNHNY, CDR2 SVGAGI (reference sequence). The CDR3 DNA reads TGTGCCAGCAGCAGCCTCACGGGGGGCGGTGGAAACACCATATATTTT. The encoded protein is CASSSLTGGGGNTIYF.

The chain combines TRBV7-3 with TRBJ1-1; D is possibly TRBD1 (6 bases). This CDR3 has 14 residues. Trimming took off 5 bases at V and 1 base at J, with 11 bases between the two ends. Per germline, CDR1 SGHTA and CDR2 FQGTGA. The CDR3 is CASSEGGRNTEAFF. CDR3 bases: TGTGCCAGCAGCGAAGGGGGACGGAACACTGAAGCTTTCTTT.

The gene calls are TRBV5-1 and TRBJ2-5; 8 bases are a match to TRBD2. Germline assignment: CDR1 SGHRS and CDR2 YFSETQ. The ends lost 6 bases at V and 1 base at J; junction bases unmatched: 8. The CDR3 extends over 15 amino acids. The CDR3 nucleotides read TGCGCCAGCAATCAAGCGGGGGCCTCCCAAGAGACCCAGTACTTC. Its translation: CASNQAGASQETQYF.

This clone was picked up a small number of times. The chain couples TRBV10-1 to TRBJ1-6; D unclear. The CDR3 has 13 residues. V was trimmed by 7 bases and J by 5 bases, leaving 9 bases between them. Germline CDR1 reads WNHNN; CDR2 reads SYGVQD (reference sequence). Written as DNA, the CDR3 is TGCGCCAGCACCTCCAGTCATAATTCACCCCTCCACTTT. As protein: CASTSSHNSPLHF.

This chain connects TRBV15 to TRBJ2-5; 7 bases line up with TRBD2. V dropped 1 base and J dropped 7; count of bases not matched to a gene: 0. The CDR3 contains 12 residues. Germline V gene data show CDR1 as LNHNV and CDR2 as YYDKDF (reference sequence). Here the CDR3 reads CATSRVAGTQYF. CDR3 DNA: TGTGCCACCAGCAGAGTAGCGGGGACCCAGTACTTC.

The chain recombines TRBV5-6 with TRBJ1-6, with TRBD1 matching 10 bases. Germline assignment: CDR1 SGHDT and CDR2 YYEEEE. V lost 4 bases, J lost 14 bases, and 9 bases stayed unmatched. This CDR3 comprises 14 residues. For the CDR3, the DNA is TGTGCCAGCAGCCTAGGACAGGGGGGATTGTCCCTCCACTTT. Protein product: CASSLGQGGLSLHF.

CDR3: CASSRDRGRIGELFF. The CDR3 region has the DNA TGTGCCAGTAGCAGGGACAGGGGGAGGATCGGGGAGCTGTTTTTT. The chain employs TRBV19 and TRBJ2-2, with 11 positions matching TRBD1. V lost 6 bases and J lost 7; bases outside the gene matches: 7. This CDR3 contains 15 residues. From germline, CDR1 is LNHDA and CDR2 SQIVND (reference sequence).

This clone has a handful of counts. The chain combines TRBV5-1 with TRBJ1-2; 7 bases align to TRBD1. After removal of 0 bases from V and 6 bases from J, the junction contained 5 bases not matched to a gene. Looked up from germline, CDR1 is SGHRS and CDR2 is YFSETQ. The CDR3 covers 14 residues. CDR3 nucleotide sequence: TGCGCCAGCAGCTTGGCTTCCACAGGGGATGGCTACACCTTC. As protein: CASSLASTGDGYTF.

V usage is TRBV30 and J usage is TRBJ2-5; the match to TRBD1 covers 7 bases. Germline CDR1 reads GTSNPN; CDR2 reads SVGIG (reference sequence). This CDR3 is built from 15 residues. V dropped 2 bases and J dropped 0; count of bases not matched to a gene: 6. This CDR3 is CAWSLLTGHQETQYF. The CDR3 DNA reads TGTGCCTGGAGTCTATTGACAGGGCACCAAGAGACCCAGTACTTC.

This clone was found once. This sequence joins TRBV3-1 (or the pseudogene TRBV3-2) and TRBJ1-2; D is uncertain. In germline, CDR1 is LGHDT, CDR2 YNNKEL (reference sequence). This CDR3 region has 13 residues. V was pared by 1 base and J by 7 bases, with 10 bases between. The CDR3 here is CASSQGGYGGYTF. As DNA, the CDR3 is TGTGCCAGCAGCCAAGGAGGTTACGGTGGCTACACCTTC.

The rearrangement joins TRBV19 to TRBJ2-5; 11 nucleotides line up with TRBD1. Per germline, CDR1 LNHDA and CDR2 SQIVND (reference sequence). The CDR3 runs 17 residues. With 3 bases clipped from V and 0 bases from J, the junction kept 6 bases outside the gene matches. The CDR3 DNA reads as TGTGCCAGTAGTATGCTCGGACAGGGGGCTAACCAAGAGACCCAGTACTTC. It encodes CASSMLGQGANQETQYF.

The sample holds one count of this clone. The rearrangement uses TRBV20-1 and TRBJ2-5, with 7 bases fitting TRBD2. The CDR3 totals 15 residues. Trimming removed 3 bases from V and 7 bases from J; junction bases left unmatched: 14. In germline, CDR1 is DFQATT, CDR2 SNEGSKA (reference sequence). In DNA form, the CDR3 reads TGCAGTGCTAGTCTAGGAAGCGGGACCACGGCGACCCAGTACTTC. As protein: CSASLGSGTTATQYF.

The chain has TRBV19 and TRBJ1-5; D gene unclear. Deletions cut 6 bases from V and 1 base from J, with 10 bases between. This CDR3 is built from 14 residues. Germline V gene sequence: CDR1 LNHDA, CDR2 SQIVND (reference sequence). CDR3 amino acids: CASSLPESNQPQHF. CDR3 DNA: TGTGCCAGTAGCCTCCCGGAGAGCAATCAGCCCCAGCATTTT. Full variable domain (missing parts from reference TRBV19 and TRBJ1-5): DGGITQSPKYLFRKEGQNVTLSCEQNLNHDAMYWYRQDPGQGLRLIYYSQIVNDFQKGDIAEGYSVSREKKESFPLTVTSAQKNPTAFYLCASSLPESNQPQHFGDGTRLSIL.

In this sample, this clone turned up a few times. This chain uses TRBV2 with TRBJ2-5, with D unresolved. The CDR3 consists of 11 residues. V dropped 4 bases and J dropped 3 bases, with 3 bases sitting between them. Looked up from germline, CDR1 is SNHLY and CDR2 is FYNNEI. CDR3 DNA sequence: TGTGCCAGCAGTGGAGAAGAGACCCAGTACTTC. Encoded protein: CASSGEETQYF.

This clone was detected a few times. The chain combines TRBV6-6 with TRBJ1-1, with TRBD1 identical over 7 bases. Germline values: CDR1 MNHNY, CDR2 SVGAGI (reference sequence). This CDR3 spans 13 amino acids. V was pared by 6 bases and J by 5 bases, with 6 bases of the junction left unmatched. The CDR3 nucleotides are TGTGCCAGCAGCCAGACAGGGCAAACTGAAGCTTTCTTT. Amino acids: CASSQTGQTEAFF.

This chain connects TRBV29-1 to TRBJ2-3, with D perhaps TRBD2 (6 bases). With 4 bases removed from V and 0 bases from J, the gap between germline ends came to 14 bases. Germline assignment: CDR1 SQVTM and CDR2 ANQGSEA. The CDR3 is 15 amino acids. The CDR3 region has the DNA TGCAGCGTTGTCTCGCGGGGACCTAGCACAGATACGCAGTATTTT. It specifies CSVVSRGPSTDTQYF.

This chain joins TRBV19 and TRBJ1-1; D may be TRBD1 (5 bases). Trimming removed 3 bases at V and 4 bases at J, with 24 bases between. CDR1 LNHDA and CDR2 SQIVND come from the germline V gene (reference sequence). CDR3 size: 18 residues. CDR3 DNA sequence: TGTGCCAGTAGTATCCCCCGGGCAGGGATGCGTTCGAGCACTGAAGCTTTCTTT. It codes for CASSIPRAGMRSSTEAFF.